The clone carrying this T cell receptor beta chain was counted between two and nine times. This sample was included in a study of sequential checkpoint blockade in melanoma. The wider study: Randomization was 1:1 between first-line nivolumab→ipilimumab and ipilimumab→nivolumab. About two dozen patients had tumor biopsies before treatment and at week 13.

Produced via immunoSEQ multiplex PCR; TCRdb's table is partial and in-frame only. The sample has some 3,200 clones, under 20% seen once; the top ten hold 9% to 9.5%. Treatment given: randomized to nivolumab then ipilimumab (arm A) or the reverse (arm B). This CDR3 contains 15 residues. Germline CDR1 KGHSH, CDR2 LQKENI. V dropped 2 bases and J dropped 0 bases, with 10 bases sitting between them. This specimen consisted of tumor tissue (inferred from file names), obtained from a patient given nivolumab and ipilimumab in sequence. The chain couples TRBV18 to TRBJ1-2, with D possibly TRBD1 on 5 matching bases. The sequence came from a human donor with melanoma. CDR3 nucleotides: TGTGCCAGCTCACCAGCCGGGGACCCTAACTATGGCTACACCTTC. Translating it yields CASSPAGDPNYGYTF.